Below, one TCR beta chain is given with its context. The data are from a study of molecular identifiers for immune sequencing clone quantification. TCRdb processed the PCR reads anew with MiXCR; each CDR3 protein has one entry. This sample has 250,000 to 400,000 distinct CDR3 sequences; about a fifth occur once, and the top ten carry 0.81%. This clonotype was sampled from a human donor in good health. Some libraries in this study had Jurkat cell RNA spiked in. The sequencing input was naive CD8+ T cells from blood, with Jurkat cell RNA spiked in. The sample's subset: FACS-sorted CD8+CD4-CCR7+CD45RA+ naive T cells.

CDR3 nucleotide sequence: TGTGCCAGCAGCTGGGACATACTTTCCCCTGGCTATGGCTACACCTTC. Amino acids: CASSWDILSPGYGYTF. V and J are TRBV28 and TRBJ1-2; tentatively, D is TRBD1 (6 bases). Trimming removed 6 bases from V and 4 bases from J, with 21 bases in between. Germline CDR1 reads MDHEN; CDR2 reads SYDVKM. CDR3 size: 16 residues.